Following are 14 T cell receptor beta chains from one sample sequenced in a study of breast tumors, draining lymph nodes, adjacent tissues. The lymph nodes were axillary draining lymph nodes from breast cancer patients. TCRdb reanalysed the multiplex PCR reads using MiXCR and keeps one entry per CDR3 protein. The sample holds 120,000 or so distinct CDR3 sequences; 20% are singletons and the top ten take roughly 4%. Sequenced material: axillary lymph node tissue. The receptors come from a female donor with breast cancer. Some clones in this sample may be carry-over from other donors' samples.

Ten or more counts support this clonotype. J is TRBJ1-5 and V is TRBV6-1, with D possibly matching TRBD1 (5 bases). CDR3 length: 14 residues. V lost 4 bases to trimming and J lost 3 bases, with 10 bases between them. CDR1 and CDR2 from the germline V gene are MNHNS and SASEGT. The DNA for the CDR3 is TGTGCCAGCAGTGGGGGACGGGTCAATCAGCCCCAGCATTTT. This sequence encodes CASSGGRVNQPQHF.

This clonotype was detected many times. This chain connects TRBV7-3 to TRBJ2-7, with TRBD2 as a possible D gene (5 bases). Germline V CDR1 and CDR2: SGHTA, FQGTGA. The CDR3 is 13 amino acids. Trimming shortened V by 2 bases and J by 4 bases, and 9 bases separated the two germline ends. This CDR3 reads CASSLGGQYEQYF. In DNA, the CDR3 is TGTGCCAGCAGCTTAGGCGGGCAGTACGAGCAGTACTTC.

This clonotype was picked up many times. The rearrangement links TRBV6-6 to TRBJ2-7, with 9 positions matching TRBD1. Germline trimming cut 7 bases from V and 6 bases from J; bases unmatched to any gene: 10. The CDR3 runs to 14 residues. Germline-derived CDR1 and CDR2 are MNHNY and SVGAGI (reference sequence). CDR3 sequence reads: CASILRTGVGEQYF. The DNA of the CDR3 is TGTGCCAGCATTCTAAGGACAGGGGTCGGCGAGCAGTACTTC.

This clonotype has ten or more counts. For the CDR3, the DNA is TGTGCCAGCAGCCGGGGCCCGGGTCTTGCCGGGGAGCTGTTTTTT. It yields the protein CASSRGPGLAGELFF. The V and J genes are TRBV5-5 and TRBJ2-2; tentatively, D is TRBD1 or TRBD2 (5 bases each). This CDR3 region has 15 residues. Trimming removed 4 bases at V and 6 bases at J, with 16 bases between. The germline CDR1 and CDR2 sequences are SGHKS and YYEKEE (reference sequence).

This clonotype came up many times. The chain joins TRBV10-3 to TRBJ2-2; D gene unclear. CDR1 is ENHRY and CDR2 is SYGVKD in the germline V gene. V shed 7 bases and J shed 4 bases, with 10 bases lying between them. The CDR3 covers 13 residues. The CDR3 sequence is CAITPESTGELFF. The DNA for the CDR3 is TGTGCCATCACCCCAGAAAGCACCGGGGAGCTGTTTTTT.

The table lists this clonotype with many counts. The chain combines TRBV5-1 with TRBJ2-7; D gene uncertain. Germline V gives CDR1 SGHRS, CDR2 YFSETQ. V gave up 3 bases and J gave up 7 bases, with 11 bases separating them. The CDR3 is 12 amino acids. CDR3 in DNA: TGCGCCAGCAGCTCCGGACGTCGGGAGCAGTACTTC. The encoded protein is CASSSGRREQYF.

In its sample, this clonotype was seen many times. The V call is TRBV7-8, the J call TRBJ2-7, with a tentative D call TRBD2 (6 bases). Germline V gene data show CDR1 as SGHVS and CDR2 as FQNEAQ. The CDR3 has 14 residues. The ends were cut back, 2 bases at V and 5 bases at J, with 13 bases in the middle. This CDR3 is CASSLRLAKNEQYF. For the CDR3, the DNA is TGTGCCAGCAGCTTAAGGCTAGCGAAGAACGAGCAGTACTTC.

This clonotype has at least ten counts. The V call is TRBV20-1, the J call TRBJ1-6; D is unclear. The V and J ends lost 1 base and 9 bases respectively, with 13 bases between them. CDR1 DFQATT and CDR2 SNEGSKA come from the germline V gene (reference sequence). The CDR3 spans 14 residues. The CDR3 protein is CSARGGRAGSPLHF. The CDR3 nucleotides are TGCAGTGCTAGAGGTGGACGTGCGGGTTCACCCCTCCACTTT.

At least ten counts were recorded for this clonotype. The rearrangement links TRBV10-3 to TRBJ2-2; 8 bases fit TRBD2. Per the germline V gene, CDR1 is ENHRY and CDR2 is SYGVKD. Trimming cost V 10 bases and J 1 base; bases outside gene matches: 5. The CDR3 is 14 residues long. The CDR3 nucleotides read TGTGCCACAAATAGCGGGATGAACACCGGGGAGCTGTTTTTT. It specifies CATNSGMNTGELFF.

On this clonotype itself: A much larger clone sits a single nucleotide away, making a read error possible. CDR3: CSATGLAGGPGGELFF. The CDR3 nucleotides are TGCAGTGCCACCGGACTAGCGGGAGGGCCTGGCGGGGAGCTGTTTTTT. The genes are TRBV20-1 and TRBJ2-2, with TRBD2 identical over 15 bases. CDR1 is DFQATT, CDR2 SNEGSKA, per germline (reference sequence). J was trimmed by 7 bases and V by 6 bases; bases with no gene match: 9. The CDR3 length is 16 residues.

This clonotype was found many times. The CDR3 here is CSARELAGAYNEQFF. The CDR3 DNA reads as TGCAGTGCTAGAGAACTAGCGGGGGCTTACAATGAGCAGTTCTTC. This rearrangement joins TRBV20-1 to TRBJ2-1; TRBD2 matches at 11 bases. The CDR3 length is 15 residues. The trim removed 0 bases at V and 4 bases at J, leaving 2 bases unmatched. Germline loops: CDR1 DFQATT, CDR2 SNEGSKA (reference sequence).

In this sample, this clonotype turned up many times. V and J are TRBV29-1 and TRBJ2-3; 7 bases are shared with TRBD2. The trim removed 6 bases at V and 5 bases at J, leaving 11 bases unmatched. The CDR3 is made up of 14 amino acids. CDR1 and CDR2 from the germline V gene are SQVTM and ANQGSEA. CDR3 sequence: CSVERTAGVDTQYF. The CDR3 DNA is TGCAGCGTCGAGCGGACGGCGGGGGTAGATACGCAGTATTTT.

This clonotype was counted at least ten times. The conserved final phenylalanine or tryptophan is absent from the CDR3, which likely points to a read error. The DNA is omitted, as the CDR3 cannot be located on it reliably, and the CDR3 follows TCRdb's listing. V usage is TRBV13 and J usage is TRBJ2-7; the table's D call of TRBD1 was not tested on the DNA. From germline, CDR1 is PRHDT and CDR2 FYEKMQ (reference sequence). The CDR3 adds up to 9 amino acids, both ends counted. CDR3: CASSPPVVL.

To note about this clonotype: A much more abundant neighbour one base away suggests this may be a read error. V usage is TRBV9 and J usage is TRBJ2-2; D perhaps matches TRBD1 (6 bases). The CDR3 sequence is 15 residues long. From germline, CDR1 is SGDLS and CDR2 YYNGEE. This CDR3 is CASNPLGQNTGELLF. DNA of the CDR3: TGTGCCAGCAACCCCCTAGGACAGAACACCGGGGAGCTGCTTTTT.